The 29 T cell receptor beta chains given below trace back to one sample, sequenced in a study. TCRdb passed the 5' RACE reads through MiXCR, listing each CDR3 protein once. The data contain tens of thousands of distinct CDR3 sequences, 26% of them seen just once; the ten biggest clones take up less than 2.5%. Cells sorted as Tregs were CD4+, CD25+ and CD127-/low. Specimen: tumor-infiltrating Tregs sorted from the breast tumor. All receptors come from a female donor with breast cancer.

This clonotype appeared many times. The V and J genes are TRBV7-2 and TRBJ2-7; maybe TRBD1 (7 bases). Germline V gene sequence: CDR1 SGHTA, CDR2 FQGNSA. The CDR3 has 13 residues. Trimming took off 5 bases at V and 6 bases at J, with 14 bases between the two ends. The CDR3 nucleotides read TGTGCCAGCAGCGTACCAGGGGGAGGCGAGCAGTACTTC. Translated: CASSVPGGGEQYF.

The sample holds a few counts of this clonotype. The V gene is TRBV11-2, the J gene TRBJ2-3, with TRBD2 matching over 9 bases. Germline V gene lookup returns CDR1 SGHAT and CDR2 FQNNGV. This CDR3 comprises 17 residues. V gave up 0 bases and J gave up 6 bases; unmatched junction bases: 10. CDR3 amino acids: CASSLDPRSGGGDTQYF. CDR3 nucleotide sequence: TGTGCCAGCAGCTTAGATCCCCGTAGCGGGGGAGGCGATACGCAGTATTTT.

This clonotype was recorded a few times. The chain is built from TRBV7-2 and TRBJ1-4; D gene uncertain. The CDR3 consists of 13 residues. V lost 4 bases and J 8 bases, leaving 11 bases between the germline ends. CDR1 is SGHTA, CDR2 FQGNSA, per germline. The DNA for the CDR3 is TGTGCCAGCAGCTCCCGGACTGCGGAAAAACTGTTTTTT. Residues: CASSSRTAEKLFF.

Ten or more counts support this clonotype. This chain uses TRBV20-1 with TRBJ2-7; possibly TRBD2 for D (5 bases). This CDR3 comprises 14 residues. With 0 bases removed from V and 4 bases from J, the gap between germline ends came to 13 bases. Germline CDR1 reads DFQATT; CDR2 reads SNEGSKA (reference sequence). In DNA, the CDR3 is TGCAGTGCTAGAGATCAGAGGAGGACTTACGAGCAGTACTTC. This encodes CSARDQRRTYEQYF.

The V and J genes are TRBV6-5 and TRBJ1-6; no reliable D call. The V end was cut by 10 bases, the J end by 10 bases, with 11 bases between. Looked up from germline, CDR1 is MNHEY and CDR2 is SVGAGI. CDR3 length: 11 amino acids. CDR3 in DNA: TGTGCCACCGGGGTCAACTCACCCCTCCACTTT. As protein: CATGVNSPLHF.

Of note for this clonotype: The final CDR3 position lacks the conserved phenylalanine or tryptophan, pointing to a likely read error. V gene TRBV7-2 combines with J gene TRBJ2-3; the D is unclear. Germline CDR1 reads SGHTA; CDR2 reads FQGNSA. The CDR3 covers 12 residues. V dropped 5 bases and J dropped 2 bases, with 5 bases sitting between them. The CDR3 nucleotides read TGTGCCAGCAGCCATAACACAGATACGCAGTATTTA. Translating it yields CASSHNTDTQYL.

In this sample, this clonotype turned up a few times. The chain couples TRBV28 to TRBJ1-2; D gene unclear. V shed 1 base and J shed 2 bases, with 8 bases lying between them. The CDR3 covers 14 residues. Germline V lookup: CDR1 MDHEN, CDR2 SYDVKM. CDR3 bases: TGTGCCAGCAGTTTATCGTTCAGGAACTATGGCTACACCTTC. Protein product: CASSLSFRNYGYTF.

This chain connects TRBV29-1 to TRBJ2-3, with 8 bases fitting TRBD2. J was trimmed by 5 bases and V by 1 base; bases with no gene match: 8. The V gene's germline CDR1 is SQVTM and CDR2 ANQGSEA. This CDR3 comprises 15 residues. CDR3 coding DNA: TGCAGCGTTGAAGGGACTAGCATGAGGGGAGATACGCAGTATTTT. Translating it yields CSVEGTSMRGDTQYF.

This clonotype was counted a few times. The gene calls are TRBV3-1 and TRBJ1-1, with a tentative D call TRBD1 (6 bases). The germline V gene encodes CDR1 LGHDT and CDR2 YNNKEL (reference sequence). The CDR3 has 15 residues. Trimming removed 4 bases from V and 1 base from J, with 13 bases in between. DNA of the CDR3: TGTGCCAGCAGCCCTAGGGACAACCAGAACACTGAAGCTTTCTTT. Encoded protein: CASSPRDNQNTEAFF.

The gene calls are TRBV6-2 or TRBV6-3 and TRBJ1-2, with 9 bases matching TRBD1. Germline V gene data show CDR1 as MNHEY and CDR2 as SVGEGT. This CDR3 comprises 15 residues. Trimming at V came to 4 bases and at J to 4 bases, leaving 7 bases not matched to a gene. The CDR3 sequence is CASSLLTGGPYGYTF. DNA of the CDR3: TGTGCCAGCAGTTTACTGACAGGGGGACCCTATGGCTACACCTTC.

This clonotype has more than one count but fewer than ten. The gene calls are TRBV7-2 and TRBJ1-6, with 7 positions matching TRBD1. This CDR3 is 16 amino acids long. Trimming at V came to 1 base and at J to 7 bases, leaving 7 bases not matched to a gene. In germline, CDR1 is SGHTA, CDR2 FQGNSA. The chain's CDR3 is CASSLDPTGRNSPLHF. Here the CDR3 DNA reads TGTGCCAGCAGCTTAGACCCGACAGGGAGAAATTCACCCCTCCACTTT.

There are a few counts of this clonotype. The chain combines TRBV10-3 with TRBJ1-1; D is undetermined. Trimming pared 6 bases from V and 1 base from J, leaving 6 bases between. CDR3 length equals 12 residues. Germline values: CDR1 ENHRY, CDR2 SYGVKD. The CDR3 nucleotides are TGTGCCATCAGGCCCCAGAACACTGAAGCTTTCTTT. Amino acid sequence: CAIRPQNTEAFF.

This clonotype was counted between two and nine times. The V call is TRBV6-6, the J call TRBJ1-3; 7 bases agree with TRBD1. This CDR3 is built from 14 residues. J gave up 2 bases and V 6 bases, and 4 bases lay outside the gene matches. CDR1 and CDR2 (germline): MNHNY, SVGAGI (reference sequence). CDR3 in amino acids: CASSYDRAGNTIYF. As DNA, the CDR3 is TGTGCCAGCAGCTACGACAGGGCTGGAAACACCATATATTTT.

This clonotype is labeled medium-sized (0.01 to 0.1%). This chain uses TRBV5-1 with TRBJ1-5; unclear D gene. The CDR3 length is 15 residues. With 2 bases removed from V and 0 bases from J, the gap between germline ends came to 9 bases. Germline V lookup: CDR1 SGHRS, CDR2 YFSETQ. This chain's CDR3 is CASSFGSNSNQPQHF. In DNA, the CDR3 is TGCGCCAGCAGCTTCGGCAGTAATAGCAATCAGCCCCAGCATTTT.

The chain recombines TRBV5-4 with TRBJ2-1; a possible D gene is TRBD2 (5 bases). V shed 2 bases and J shed 7 bases, with 16 bases lying between them. The CDR3 loop spans 15 amino acids. Looked up from germline, CDR1 is SGHNT and CDR2 is YYREEE (reference sequence). For the CDR3, the DNA is TGTGCCAGCAGCTTAGAAGCGGATCCTGCAAATGAGCAGTTCTTC. This sequence encodes CASSLEADPANEQFF.

This clonotype has more than one count but fewer than ten. This chain links TRBV6-2 or TRBV6-3 with TRBJ2-1, with D perhaps matching TRBD1 or TRBD2 (6 bases each). The V end was cut by 4 bases, the J end by 2 bases, with 18 bases between. The V gene's germline CDR1 is MNHEY and CDR2 SVGEGT. The CDR3 length is 17 residues. For the CDR3, the DNA is TGTGCCAGCAGTTTTCGGGTCGGGGGCCCCGCCTACAATGAGCAGTTCTTC. As protein: CASSFRVGGPAYNEQFF.

Concerning this clonotype: A read error may explain this, as a much larger clone is one base away. This chain uses TRBV5-1 with TRBJ2-3; 7 bases agree with TRBD1. Germline-derived CDR1 and CDR2 are SGHRS and YFSETQ. The CDR3 totals 16 residues. CDR3 loop: CANSLGQLGGTDTQYF. The CDR3 coding sequence is TGCGCCAACAGCTTGGGACAGTTAGGGGGCACAGATACGCAGTATTTT. Full variable domain (missing parts from reference TRBV5-1 and TRBJ2-3): KAGVTQTPRYLIKTRGQQVTLSCSPISGHRSVSWYQQTPGQGLQFLFEYFSETQRNKGNFPGRFSGRQFSNSRSEMNVSTLELGDSALYLCANSLGQLGGTDTQYFGPGTRLTVL.

This clonotype turned up a few times. This chain uses TRBV15 with TRBJ2-1; D unclear. V gave up 0 bases and J gave up 10 bases, with 7 bases separating them. The CDR3 consists of 12 residues. Germline CDR1 and CDR2: LNHNV and YYDKDF (reference sequence). CDR3 in amino acids: CATSRDRVEQFF. The CDR3 bases are TGTGCCACCAGCAGAGATCGGGTAGAGCAGTTCTTC.

In this sample, this clonotype turned up a few times. The chain combines TRBV12-3 or TRBV12-4 with TRBJ1-5, with D tentatively TRBD1 (6 bases). The V gene lost 3 bases and the J gene lost 7 bases, with 22 bases spanning the gap. The CDR3 spans 17 residues. Here the CDR3 DNA reads TGTGCCAGCAGTTTCGCCTCGGGGTCGGGGGGCCGACAGCCCCAGCATTTT. Translation gives CASSFASGSGGRQPQHF.

This clonotype came up many times. The chain has TRBV5-6 and TRBJ2-1; 13 nucleotides align to TRBD2. The V gene end was trimmed by 9 bases and the J gene end by 8 bases; junction bases not matched to a gene: 5. Per germline, CDR1 SGHDT and CDR2 YYEEEE. The CDR3 sequence is 13 residues long. CDR3 residues: CATRTSGRDEQFF. The CDR3, as DNA: TGTGCCACCAGGACTAGCGGGAGAGATGAGCAGTTCTTC.

The chain carries TRBV12-3 or TRBV12-4 and TRBJ2-7, with 10 bases identical to TRBD1. The CDR3 has 14 residues. V was clipped by 6 bases and J by 3 bases; unmatched bases: 5. CDR3 region: CASSQGQGYYEQYF. CDR3 in DNA: TGTGCCAGCAGCCAGGGACAGGGGTACTACGAGCAGTACTTC.

The rearrangement links TRBV6-4 to TRBJ1-2; possibly TRBD1 for D (6 bases). Germline assignment: CDR1 MRHNA and CDR2 SNTAGT. CDR3 length equals 11 residues. Trimming removed 6 bases at V and 7 bases at J, with 9 bases between. The CDR3 nucleotides are TGTGCCAGCAGAGGACAGAGTGGCTACACCTTC. Amino acids: CASRGQSGYTF.

The genes are TRBV2 and TRBJ1-5; D unclear. The germline gives CDR1 SNHLY, CDR2 FYNNEI. Trimming took 0 bases from V and 5 from J, leaving 8 bases between them. The CDR3 runs 14 residues. CDR3 in DNA: TGTGCCAGCAGTGAAGCGACGAGTTATCAGCCCCAGCATTTT. Protein product: CASSEATSYQPQHF.

The chain has TRBV30 and TRBJ2-7; no clear D gene. The CDR3 totals 13 residues. The germline gives CDR1 GTSNPN, CDR2 SVGIG (reference sequence). Trimming shortened V by 4 bases and J by 2 bases, and 12 bases separated the two germline ends. The CDR3 nucleotides read TGTGCCTGGAAACCCCATAAGGCCTACGAGCAGTACTTC. This codes for CAWKPHKAYEQYF.

This clonotype was observed a few times. The gene calls are TRBV10-3 and TRBJ1-2; TRBD1 matches at 7 bases. Trimming cost V 2 bases and J 9 bases; bases outside gene matches: 12. The CDR3 loop spans 15 amino acids. Germline CDR1 and CDR2: ENHRY and SYGVKD. DNA for the CDR3: TGTGCCATCAGTGAGACCCACAGACAGGGAATGAGCTACACCTTC. Residues: CAISETHRQGMSYTF.

The chain joins TRBV20-1 to TRBJ1-2; TRBD1 aligns across 8 bases. Looked up from germline, CDR1 is DFQATT and CDR2 is SNEGSKA (reference sequence). CDR3 length: 15 residues. After removal of 0 bases from V and 5 bases from J, the junction contained 8 bases not matched to a gene. In nucleotides, the CDR3 is TGCAGTGCTAGAGAAATTCAGGGGGCTATATATGGCTACACCTTC. Protein product: CSAREIQGAIYGYTF.

This clonotype came up a few times. The rearrangement uses TRBV5-6 and TRBJ2-7, with 7 positions matching TRBD1. The CDR3 length is 16 residues. With V trimmed by 0 bases and J by 2 bases, 8 bases remained unmatched. Germline values: CDR1 SGHDT, CDR2 YYEEEE. The CDR3: CASSLGAGTATYEQYF. As DNA, the CDR3 is TGTGCCAGCAGCTTGGGCGCCGGGACAGCCACCTACGAGCAGTACTTC.

This clonotype qualifies as medium-sized. The chain combines TRBV20-1 with TRBJ2-5, with D unresolved. The CDR3 length is 15 residues. Between the trimmed V and J ends, which lost 6 bases and 5 bases, there was a span of 22 bases. The germline gives CDR1 DFQATT, CDR2 SNEGSKA (reference sequence). CDR3 loop: CSAARGRPLGETQYF. Written as DNA, the CDR3 is TGCAGTGCAGCAAGAGGTCGGCCCCTTGGGGAGACCCAGTACTTC.

The gene calls are TRBV28 and TRBJ1-1, with a possible D match to TRBD1 (6 bases). Germline CDR1 and CDR2: MDHEN and SYDVKM. CDR3 size: 14 residues. V dropped 6 bases and J dropped 5 bases, with 16 bases sitting between them. The CDR3 protein is CASRDSFLGTEAFF. The CDR3 DNA reads as TGTGCCAGCAGGGACAGTTTTTTGGGAACTGAAGCTTTCTTT.